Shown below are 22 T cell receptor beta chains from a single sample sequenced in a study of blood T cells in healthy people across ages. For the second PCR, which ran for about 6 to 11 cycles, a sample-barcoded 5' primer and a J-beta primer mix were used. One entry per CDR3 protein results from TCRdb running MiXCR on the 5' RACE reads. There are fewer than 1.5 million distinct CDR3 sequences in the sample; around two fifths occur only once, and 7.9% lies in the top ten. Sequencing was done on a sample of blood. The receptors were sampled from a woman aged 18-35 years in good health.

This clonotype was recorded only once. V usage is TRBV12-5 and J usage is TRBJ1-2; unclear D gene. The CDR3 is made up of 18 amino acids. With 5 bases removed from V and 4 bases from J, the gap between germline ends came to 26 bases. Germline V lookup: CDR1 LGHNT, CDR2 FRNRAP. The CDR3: CASGVLGFLSTSGYGYTF. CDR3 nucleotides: TGTGCTAGTGGTGTTTTAGGTTTTCTGTCGACCTCGGGCTATGGCTACACCTTC.

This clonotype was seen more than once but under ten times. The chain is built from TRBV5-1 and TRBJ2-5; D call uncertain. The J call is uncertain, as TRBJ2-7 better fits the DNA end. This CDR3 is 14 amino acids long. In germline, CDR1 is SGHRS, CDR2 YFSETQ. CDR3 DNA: TGCGCCAGCAGCTCCCCGGGTCGGCTCGACGAGCAGTACTTC. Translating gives CASSSPGRLDEQYF.

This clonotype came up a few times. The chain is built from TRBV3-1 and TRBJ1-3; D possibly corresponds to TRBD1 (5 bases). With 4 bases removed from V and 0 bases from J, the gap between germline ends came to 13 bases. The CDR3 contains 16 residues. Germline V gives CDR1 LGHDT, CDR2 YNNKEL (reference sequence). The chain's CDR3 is CASSPSTVSSGNTIYF. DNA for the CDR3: TGTGCCAGCAGCCCTTCGACAGTTAGCTCTGGAAACACCATATATTTT.

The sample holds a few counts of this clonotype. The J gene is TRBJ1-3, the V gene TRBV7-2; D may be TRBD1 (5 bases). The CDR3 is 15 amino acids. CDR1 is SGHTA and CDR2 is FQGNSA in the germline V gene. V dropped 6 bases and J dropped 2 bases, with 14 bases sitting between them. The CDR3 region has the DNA TGTGCCAGCAGTCCCAGGGCTTGGGCTGGAAACACCATATATTTT. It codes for CASSPRAWAGNTIYF.

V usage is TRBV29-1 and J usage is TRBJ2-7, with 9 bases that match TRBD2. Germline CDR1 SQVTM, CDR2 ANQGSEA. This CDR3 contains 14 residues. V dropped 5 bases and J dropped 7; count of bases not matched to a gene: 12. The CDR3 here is CSVSPSGADNEQYF. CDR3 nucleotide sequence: TGCAGCGTTTCCCCTAGCGGGGCTGACAATGAGCAGTACTTC.

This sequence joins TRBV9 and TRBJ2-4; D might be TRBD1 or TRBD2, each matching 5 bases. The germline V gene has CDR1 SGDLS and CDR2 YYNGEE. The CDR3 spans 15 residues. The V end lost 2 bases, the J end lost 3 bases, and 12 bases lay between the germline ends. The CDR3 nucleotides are TGTGCCAGCAGCGTCCGTCCGGGACGCAAAAACATTCAGTACTTC. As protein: CASSVRPGRKNIQYF.

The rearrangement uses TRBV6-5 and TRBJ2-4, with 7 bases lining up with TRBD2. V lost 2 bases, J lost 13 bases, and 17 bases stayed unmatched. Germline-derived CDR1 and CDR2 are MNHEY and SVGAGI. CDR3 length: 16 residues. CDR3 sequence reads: CASSYERGVTYNEQYF. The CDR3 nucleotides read TGTGCCAGCAGTTACGAGCGGGGAGTGACCTACAATGAGCAGTACTTC.

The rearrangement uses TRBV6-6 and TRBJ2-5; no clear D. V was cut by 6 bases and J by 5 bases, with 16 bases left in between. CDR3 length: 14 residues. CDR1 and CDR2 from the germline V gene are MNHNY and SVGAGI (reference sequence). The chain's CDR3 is CASRASHLGETQYF. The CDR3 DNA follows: TGTGCCAGCAGGGCTTCGCATCTGGGGGAGACCCAGTACTTC.

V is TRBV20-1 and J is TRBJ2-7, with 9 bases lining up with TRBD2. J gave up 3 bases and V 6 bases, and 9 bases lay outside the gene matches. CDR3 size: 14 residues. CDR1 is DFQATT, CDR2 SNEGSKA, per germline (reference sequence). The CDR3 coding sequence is TGCAGTGCCATGGCTAGCGGGGACTACTACGAGCAGTACTTC. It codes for CSAMASGDYYEQYF.

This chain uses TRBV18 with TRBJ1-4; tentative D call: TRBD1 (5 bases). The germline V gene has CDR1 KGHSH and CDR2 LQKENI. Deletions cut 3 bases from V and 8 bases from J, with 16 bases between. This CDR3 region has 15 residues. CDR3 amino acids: CASSPPGTSQEKLFF. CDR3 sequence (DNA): TGTGCCAGCTCACCCCCCGGGACCAGTCAGGAAAAACTGTTTTTT. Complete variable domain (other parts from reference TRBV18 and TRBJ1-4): NAGVMQNPRHLVRRRGQEARLRCSPMKGHSHVYWYRQLPEEGLKFMVYLQKENIIDESGMPKERFSAEFPKEGPSILRIQQVVRGDSAAYFCASSPPGTSQEKLFFGSGTQLSVL.

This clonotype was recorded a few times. Here the CDR3 DNA reads TGCGCCAGCAGCTTGATGGGACAGGAGAACACTGAAGCTTTCTTT. The encoded protein is CASSLMGQENTEAFF. The chain employs TRBV5-1 and TRBJ1-1, with 8 bases fitting TRBD1. CDR3 length: 15 residues. The V segment lost 1 base and the J segment 1 base; nucleotides outside the gene matches: 3. CDR1 is SGHRS and CDR2 is YFSETQ in the germline V gene.

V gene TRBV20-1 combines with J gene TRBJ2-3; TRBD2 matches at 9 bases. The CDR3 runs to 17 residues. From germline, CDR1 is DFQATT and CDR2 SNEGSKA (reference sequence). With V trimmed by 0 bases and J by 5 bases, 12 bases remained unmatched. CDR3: CSARDSSGGVLGDTQYF. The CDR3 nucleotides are TGCAGTGCTAGAGATAGTAGCGGGGGCGTTCTTGGAGATACGCAGTATTTT.

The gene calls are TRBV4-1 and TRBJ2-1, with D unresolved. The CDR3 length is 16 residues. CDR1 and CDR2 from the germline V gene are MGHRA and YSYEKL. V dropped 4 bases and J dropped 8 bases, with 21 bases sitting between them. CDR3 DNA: TGCGCCAGCAGCCGACACCGGGCCAAAAAGGACGATGAGCAGTTCTTC. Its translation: CASSRHRAKKDDEQFF.

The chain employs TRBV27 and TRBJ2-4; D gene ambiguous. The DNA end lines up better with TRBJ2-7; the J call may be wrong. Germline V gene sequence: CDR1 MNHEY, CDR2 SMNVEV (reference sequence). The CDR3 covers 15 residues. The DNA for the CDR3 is TGTGCCAGCAGTTGCAACGGATCCCCTACCTACGAGCAGTACTTC. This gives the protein CASSCNGSPTYEQYF.

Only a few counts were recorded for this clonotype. CDR3: CASSPGTRNNEQFF. The CDR3 DNA reads as TGCGCCAGCAGTCCGGGAACCAGGAACAATGAGCAGTTCTTC. V is TRBV5-1 and J is TRBJ2-1; a weak D match, TRBD2 (5 bases). The V end was cut by 5 bases, the J end by 5 bases, with 14 bases between. The germline V gene encodes CDR1 SGHRS and CDR2 YFSETQ. The CDR3 sequence is 14 residues long.

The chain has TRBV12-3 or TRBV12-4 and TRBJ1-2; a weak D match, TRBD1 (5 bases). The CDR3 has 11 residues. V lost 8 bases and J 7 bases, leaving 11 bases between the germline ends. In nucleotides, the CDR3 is TGTGCCAGCTGTTCAGGGCTTGGCTACACCTTC. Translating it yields CASCSGLGYTF.

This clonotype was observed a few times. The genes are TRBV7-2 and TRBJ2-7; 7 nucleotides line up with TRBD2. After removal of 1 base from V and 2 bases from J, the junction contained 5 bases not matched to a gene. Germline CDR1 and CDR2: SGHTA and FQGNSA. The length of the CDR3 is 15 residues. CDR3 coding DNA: TGTGCCAGCAGCTTAGTATGGGGGACTACCTACGAGCAGTACTTC. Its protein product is CASSLVWGTTYEQYF.

For the CDR3, the DNA is TGTGCCTGGAGTGTAGAAATGACTAATGAAAAACTGTTTTTT. Translating gives CAWSVEMTNEKLFF. The chain is built from TRBV30 and TRBJ1-4; no definite D call. The V end was cut by 0 bases, the J end by 2 bases, with 7 bases between. Germline CDR1 is GTSNPN and CDR2 is SVGIG (reference sequence). There are 14 residues in the CDR3.

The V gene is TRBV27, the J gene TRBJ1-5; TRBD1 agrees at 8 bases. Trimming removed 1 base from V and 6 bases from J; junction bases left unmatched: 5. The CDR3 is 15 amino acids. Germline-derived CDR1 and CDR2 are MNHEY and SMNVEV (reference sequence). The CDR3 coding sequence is TGTGCCAGCAGTTTATATGGACAGGGAGTTCAGCCCCAGCATTTT. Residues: CASSLYGQGVQPQHF.

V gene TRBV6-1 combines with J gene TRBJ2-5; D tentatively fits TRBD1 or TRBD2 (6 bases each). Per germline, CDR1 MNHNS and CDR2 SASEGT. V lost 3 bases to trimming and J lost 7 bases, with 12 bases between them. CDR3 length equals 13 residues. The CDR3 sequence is CASSETGAVTQYF. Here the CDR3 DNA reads TGTGCCAGCAGTGAGACGGGGGCGGTGACCCAGTACTTC.

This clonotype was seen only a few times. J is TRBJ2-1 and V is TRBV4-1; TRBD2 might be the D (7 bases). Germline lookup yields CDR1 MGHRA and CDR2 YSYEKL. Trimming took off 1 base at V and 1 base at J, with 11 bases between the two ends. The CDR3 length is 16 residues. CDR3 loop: CASSQGGGLSYNEQFF. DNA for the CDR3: TGCGCCAGCAGCCAAGGGGGGGGGCTTTCCTACAATGAGCAGTTCTTC.

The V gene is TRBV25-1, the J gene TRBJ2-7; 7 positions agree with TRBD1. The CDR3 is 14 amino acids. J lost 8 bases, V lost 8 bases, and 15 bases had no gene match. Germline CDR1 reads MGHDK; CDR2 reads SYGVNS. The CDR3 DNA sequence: TGTGCCAGCCTTAAGACAGGGTCGGAGACTAAGCAGTACTTC. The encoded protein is CASLKTGSETKQYF.